The 18 T cell receptor beta chains reported below all come from one sample, sequenced in a study of shared T cell receptors in the human thymus (dated by TCRdb to about 2021). The library was produced with the immunoSEQ multiplex PCR assay. In its TCRdb copy, this immuneACCESS table keeps in-frame sequences only and misses some clones. Where compared with another copy, unresolved V genes explain less than half of these, and the others have no known cause. The sample profile shows hundreds of thousands of clones; around 82% of them were found once. The ten largest make up about 0.013% of the sample. The sample also formed part of further work on human thymus T cells.

The specimen sequenced was thymocytes. All receptors come from a boy in the first two years of life with a congenital heart defect. Donor details come from another sample of the same person, matched by shared clones.

This chain joins TRBV6-5 and TRBJ2-7; 7 bases agree with TRBD2. The CDR3 totals 11 residues. Germline-derived CDR1 and CDR2 are MNHEY and SVGAGI. V lost 8 bases and J lost 2; bases outside the gene matches: 0. Here the CDR3 DNA reads TGTGCCAGCGGGGGGGCCTACGAGCAGTACTTC. Amino acids: CASGGAYEQYF.

The J gene is TRBJ2-7, the V gene TRBV7-2; 9 bases align to TRBD1. V was pared by 6 bases and J by 3 bases, with 9 bases of the junction left unmatched. Germline CDR1 reads SGHTA; CDR2 reads FQGNSA. The CDR3 totals 15 residues. CDR3 nucleotides: TGTGCCAGCAGATATCGACAGGGGGGAGACTACGAGCAGTACTTC. This translates into CASRYRQGGDYEQYF. The full variable domain, rest sourced from reference TRBV7-2 and TRBJ2-7, is GAGVSQSPSNKVTEKGKDVELRCDPISGHTALYWYRQSLGQGLEFLIYFQGNSAPDKSGLPSDRFSAERTGGSVSTLTIQRTQQEDSAVYLCASRYRQGGDYEQYFGPGTRLTVT.

The V gene is TRBV4-1, the J gene TRBJ1-2; TRBD1 might be the D (5 bases). Germline V lookup: CDR1 MGHRA, CDR2 YSYEKL. With 5 bases removed from V and 14 bases from J, the gap between germline ends came to 24 bases. This CDR3 is 14 amino acids long. The chain's CDR3 is CASSSIRGTEVGTF. CDR3 coding DNA: TGCGCCAGCAGCTCGATACGCGGGACGGAGGTGGGGACCTTC.

This sequence joins TRBV27 and TRBJ2-7, with a possible D match to TRBD2 (7 bases). Trimming took 3 bases from V and 1 from J, leaving 16 bases between them. Germline-derived CDR1 and CDR2 are MNHEY and SMNVEV (reference sequence). There are 16 residues in the CDR3. Written as DNA, the CDR3 is TGTGCCAGCAGTTTGGGGAGGGACAAAGTTTCCTACGAGCAGTACTTC. Translating it yields CASSLGRDKVSYEQYF.

The J gene is TRBJ2-7, the V gene TRBV6-6; possible D gene TRBD2, 6 bases. This CDR3 has 15 residues. In germline, CDR1 is MNHNY, CDR2 SVGAGI (reference sequence). The V end lost 7 bases, the J end lost 6 bases, and 22 bases lay between the germline ends. CDR3 in amino acids: CASTRGTADRGEQYF. Written as DNA, the CDR3 is TGTGCCAGCACCCGCGGGACCGCGGATAGGGGCGAGCAGTACTTC.

This clone showed up just once. The chain uses TRBV29-1 and TRBJ2-7, with D possibly matching TRBD2 (5 bases). CDR3 length: 12 amino acids. V shed 0 bases and J shed 4 bases, with 7 bases lying between them. Germline V CDR1 and CDR2: SQVTM, ANQGSEA. The CDR3, as DNA: TGCAGCGTTGAAGATCGGAGGTACGAGCAGTACTTC. It is translated as CSVEDRRYEQYF.

This CDR3 is CASSPRSGRYEQYF. As DNA, the CDR3 is TGTGCCAGCAGCCCTCGGAGCGGGAGGTACGAGCAGTACTTC. The chain links TRBV27 to TRBJ2-7, with 9 bases lining up with TRBD2. Germline loops: CDR1 MNHEY, CDR2 SMNVEV (reference sequence). The CDR3 loop spans 14 amino acids. The J segment lost 4 bases and the V segment lost 6 bases, leaving 7 bases of the junction unmatched.

The V and J genes are TRBV2 and TRBJ1-5; 8 bases line up with TRBD1. CDR3 length equals 13 residues. CDR1 SNHLY and CDR2 FYNNEI come from the germline V gene. The V and J ends lost 6 bases and 7 bases, in that order; junction bases with no gene match: 5. For the CDR3, the DNA is TGTGCCAGCAGAGGCGACAGGGGACAGCCCCAGCATTTT. Translating gives CASRGDRGQPQHF. Full variable domain (outside the CDR3, taken from reference TRBV2 and TRBJ1-5): EPEVTQTPSHQVTQMGQEVILRCVPISNHLYFYWYRQILGQKVEFLVSFYNNEISEKSEIFDDQFSVERPDGSNFTLKIRSTKLEDSAMYFCASRGDRGQPQHFGDGTRLSIL.

The V and J genes are TRBV11-1 and TRBJ2-7, with 8 bases identical to TRBD1. Per the germline V gene, CDR1 is SGHAT and CDR2 is FQDESV (reference sequence). This CDR3 is built from 14 residues. Trimming cost V 5 bases and J 3 bases; bases outside gene matches: 6. The CDR3 spells CASSLRQGYYEQYF. The CDR3 DNA follows: TGTGCCAGCAGCCTTCGACAGGGGTACTACGAGCAGTACTTC.

The rearrangement uses TRBV7-2 and TRBJ2-1; TRBD2 aligns across 10 bases. Germline loops: CDR1 SGHTA, CDR2 FQGNSA. The CDR3 sequence is 18 residues long. After removal of 3 bases from V and 10 bases from J, the junction contained 18 bases not matched to a gene. The CDR3 region is CASSFGPGLAAYAKEQFF. In nucleotides, the CDR3 is TGTGCCAGCAGCTTCGGGCCCGGACTAGCGGCTTATGCGAAGGAGCAGTTCTTC.

A few counts support this clone. The chain combines TRBV4-3 with TRBJ1-3; 10 positions match TRBD1. The CDR3 runs 16 residues. CDR1 LGHNA and CDR2 YSLEER come from the germline V gene. V dropped 3 bases and J dropped 7; count of bases not matched to a gene: 9. In DNA, the CDR3 is TGCGCCAGCAGCCACCTCGGGGGACAGGGGATTAACACCATATATTTT. It translates to CASSHLGGQGINTIYF.

The chain employs TRBV27 and TRBJ2-2, with TRBD2 identical over 8 bases. The trim removed 6 bases at V and 5 bases at J, leaving 14 bases unmatched. Germline CDR1 and CDR2: MNHEY and SMNVEV (reference sequence). The CDR3 extends over 17 amino acids. In DNA form, the CDR3 reads TGTGCCAGCAGCCCTACTAAGCGGGAGTGTCGGACCGGGGAGCTGTTTTTT. Translated: CASSPTKRECRTGELFF.

The V call is TRBV6-1, the J call TRBJ2-3; 8 positions agree with TRBD2. Germline trimming cut 7 bases from V and 2 bases from J; bases unmatched to any gene: 5. CDR3 length: 14 residues. From germline, CDR1 is MNHNS and CDR2 SASEGT. DNA for the CDR3: TGTGCCAGCATACTGGGACTAGACACAGATACGCAGTATTTT. Its translation: CASILGLDTDTQYF.

The J gene is TRBJ2-1, the V gene TRBV4-3, with 10 bases fitting TRBD2. V lost 0 bases and J lost 2; bases outside the gene matches: 7. The CDR3 has 18 residues. The germline CDR1 and CDR2 sequences are LGHNA and YSLEER. The DNA for the CDR3 is TGCGCCAGCAGCCAAGAGACTAATGGGACTAGCGCCTACAATGAGCAGTTCTTC. It yields the protein CASSQETNGTSAYNEQFF.

The chain is built from TRBV7-9 and TRBJ2-3, with TRBD2 identical over 9 bases. This CDR3 is 19 amino acids long. CDR1 and CDR2 from the germline V gene are SEHNR and FQNEAQ (reference sequence). V was clipped by 6 bases and J by 1 base; unmatched bases: 17. The CDR3 DNA reads as TGTGCCAGCAGATCCCTGAGTCTAGCGGGATCCTCCCGCACAGATACGCAGTATTTT. It codes for CASRSLSLAGSSRTDTQYF.

This chain links TRBV5-6 with TRBJ2-7; TRBD1 agrees at 10 bases. V shed 4 bases and J 3 bases; nucleotides not matched to a gene: 7. From germline, CDR1 is SGHDT and CDR2 YYEEEE. The CDR3 has 15 amino acids. CDR3 sequence (DNA): TGTGCCAGCAGCCGAGGACAGGGGGGAGGCTACGAGCAGTACTTC. Translating it yields CASSRGQGGGYEQYF.

The CDR3 reads CASGLVKVTDRGGWSNQPQHF. The CDR3 DNA follows: TGTGCTAGTGGTTTGGTAAAGGTTACGGACAGGGGAGGTTGGAGCAATCAGCCCCAGCATTTT. This rearrangement joins TRBV12-5 to TRBJ1-5; 9 bases match TRBD1. The CDR3 consists of 21 residues. After removal of 0 bases from V and 1 base from J, the junction contained 16 bases not matched to a gene. CDR1 LGHNT and CDR2 FRNRAP come from the germline V gene.

V and J are TRBV6-5 and TRBJ2-4, with D possibly matching TRBD2 (5 bases). Trimming removed 3 bases from V and 0 bases from J, with 12 bases in between. This CDR3 has 16 amino acids. Germline V gene sequence: CDR1 MNHEY, CDR2 SVGAGI. The CDR3 spells CASSYGGQLAKNIQYF. CDR3 nucleotide sequence: TGTGCCAGCAGTTATGGCGGGCAGCTAGCCAAAAACATTCAGTACTTC.